This TCR beta chain was profiled in a study of blood T cell repertoires in COVID-19. Repertoires were generated with immunoSEQ multiplex PCR, while TCRdb's copy carries only in-frame clones and drops some. Among about 98,000 clones listed, 75% to 85% were seen once. There are 17 residues in the CDR3. CDR1 and CDR2 from the germline V gene are MNHEY and SMNVEV (reference sequence). The junction had 2 bases not matched to a gene; V was cut back by 2 bases and J by 0 bases. This clonotype was sampled from a man between 60 and 70 years old with acute or convalescent COVID-19. This chain joins TRBV27 and TRBJ2-1; TRBD2 agrees at 12 bases. The sequenced sample was peripheral blood. The CDR3 protein is CASSLLAGGSSYNEQFF. The CDR3 DNA follows: TGTGCCAGCAGTTTACTAGCGGGGGGGAGCTCCTACAATGAGCAGTTCTTC.